A selection of T cell receptor beta chains follows, all from one sample in a study of Graves' ophthalmopathy and Graves' hyperthyroidism. TCRdb recomputed calls from the multiplex PCR reads with MiXCR, one row per CDR3 protein. This table holds 400,000 to 450,000 distinct CDR3 sequences, approximately 21% found once. The sequenced sample consisted of peripheral blood. The receptor set was obtained from a woman between 18 and 29 years old with stable Graves' hyperthyroidism. The CDR3 runs from the conserved cysteine through the conserved F or W.

TRBV30	16	TRBJ2-4	CAWTKTPSGRGHIQYF
TRBV11-2	13	TRBJ2-7	CASSLVGAVEQYF
TRBV6-4	13	TRBJ1-1	CASRIRENTEAFF
TRBV9	14	TRBJ2-7	CASSRIAGGHEQYF
TRBV11-1	14	TRBJ2-7	CASSLGWDSYEQYF
TRBV6-1	14	TRBJ2-7	CASSEGPGFREQYF
TRBV6-1	15	TRBJ2-7	CASRGTSGRPYEQYF
TRBV5-5	14	TRBJ2-7	CASSFGGGDYEQYF
TRBV5-1	14	TRBJ2-2	CASSLEAFTGELFF
TRBV11-2	14	TRBJ2-7	CASSPPGQFYEQYF
TRBV11-2	15	TRBJ2-2	CASSLTTGNTGELFF
TRBV9	17	TRBJ2-2	CASSVPRDRGKPGELFF
TRBV7-2	13	TRBJ2-5	CASSLTGKETQYF
TRBV4-2	18	TRBJ2-3	CASSQVLAGGHRFKTQYF
TRBV2	15	TRBJ2-7	CASWDRFPANYEQYF
TRBV12-3/TRBV12-4	15	TRBJ2-5	CASSLTGGSEETQYF
TRBV12-3/TRBV12-4	14	TRBJ2-7	CASSPGTVSFEQYF
TRBV5-4	14	TRBJ2-7	CASSTGGLRYEQYF
TRBV2	15	TRBJ2-7	CASRQPGQGAYEQYF
TRBV28	15	TRBJ1-2	CASSSATGFNYGHTF
TRBV5-1	13	TRBJ1-2	CASSLNQGSGYTF
TRBV20-1	19	TRBJ2-7	CSARGGRTSGGPIPYEQYF
TRBV7-9	15	TRBJ1-2	CASSPETGTKYGYTF
TRBV2	10	TRBJ1-2	CASRSYGYTF
TRBV15	17	TRBJ2-7	CATSEEILSGNIYEQYF
TRBV6-2/TRBV6-3	14	TRBJ1-6	CAGSAGPYNSPLHF
TRBV28	12	TRBJ2-7	CASSARVYEQYF
TRBV2	19	TRBJ2-6	CASRRGWSSGDSGANVLTF
TRBV10-2	15	TRBJ1-1	CASSVGRGGRTEAFF
TRBV20-1	15	TRBJ2-7	CSADAQGTGINEQYF
TRBV12-3/TRBV12-4	13	TRBJ2-5	CASKADNQETQYF
TRBV20-1	12	TRBJ2-2	CSARTSSGELFF
TRBV19	14	TRBJ2-7	CASSARTGSYEQYF
TRBV10-3	14	TRBJ2-7	CAISDTSSSYEQYF
TRBV10-3	15	TRBJ2-2	CAISGGTPNTGELFF
TRBV20-1	14	TRBJ2-7	CSARLAGTFDEQYF
TRBV6-1	17	TRBJ2-5	CASSDTSWLAGQETQYF
TRBV12-3/TRBV12-4	11	TRBJ2-2	CASMRVGELFF
TRBV6-1	13	TRBJ2-4	CASNEGGSNIQYF
TRBV28	15	TRBJ1-2	CASSFQDRGTYGYTF
TRBV7-2	16	TRBJ1-6	CASSIQGQANNSPLHF
TRBV7-2	14	TRBJ2-7	CASSLAGSIREQYF
TRBV7-8	13	TRBJ2-5	CASSPTGSETQYF
TRBV6-5	14	TRBJ1-2	CASIQGVLNYGYTF
TRBV7-9	14	TRBJ1-2	CASSFRDHLYGYTF
TRBV4-1	14	TRBJ1-6	CASSFRGFGSPLHF
TRBV7-2	13	TRBJ2-7	CASSPYGDYEQYF
TRBV12-3/TRBV12-4	13	TRBJ2-7	CASSLTRDYEQYF
TRBV12-3/TRBV12-4	14	TRBJ1-1	CASRPTGMNTEAFF
TRBV7-3	15	TRBJ2-2	CASSSPTSGTGELFF
TRBV5-1	15	TRBJ1-6	CASSLGSQYNSPLHF
TRBV12-3/TRBV12-4	15	TRBJ1-2	CASSLGGGRNYGYTF
TRBV10-2	14	TRBJ2-7	CASRLTTGTYEQYF
TRBV2	14	TRBJ1-1	CASSAGNMNTEAFF
TRBV6-2/TRBV6-3	19	TRBJ2-2	CASSYSISGALGDTGELFF
TRBV7-2	14	TRBJ1-1	CASSPKIMNTEAFF
TRBV4-2	15	TRBJ1-6	CASSQQGKGNSPLHF